Each of the 28 T cell receptor beta chains below was sequenced from the same sample in a study of shared clonotypes between healthy human individuals (dated by TCRdb to the early 2020s). Library generation was performed with the immunoSEQ multiplex PCR assay. As stored in TCRdb, this immuneACCESS dataset retains in-frame rearrangements with V and J assigned. A fraction of the clones does not appear; measured against another copy, unresolved V genes explain less than half of the discrepancy, and the remainder lacks a known reason. Across this sample there are under 300,000 clones, with over 60% seen only once. Roughly 10% of the sample lies in the top ten. The sequenced sample consisted of memory CD4+ T cells sorted from blood. In light of the paper, this sample's cell subset or site label describes: CD45RA-negative fraction. The receptor source for this set is a man younger than 40 in good health.

V and J are TRBV5-1 and TRBJ2-1; 8 bases line up with TRBD1. Germline trimming cut 2 bases from V and 4 bases from J; bases unmatched to any gene: 2. The CDR3 loop spans 14 amino acids. CDR1 and CDR2 from the germline V gene are SGHRS and YFSETQ. The CDR3 sequence: CASSFGTGYNEQFF. CDR3 nucleotide sequence: TGCGCCAGCAGCTTCGGGACAGGATACAATGAGCAGTTCTTC.

This clone came up a few times. V gene TRBV5-4 combines with J gene TRBJ2-2, with TRBD2 matching 11 bases. J was trimmed by 1 base and V by 4 bases; bases with no gene match: 3. Germline V CDR1 and CDR2: SGHNT, YYREEE (reference sequence). There are 16 residues in the CDR3. DNA for the CDR3: TGTGCCAGCAGCCCAGGGACTAGCGGGAACACCGGGGAGCTGTTTTTT. Amino acids: CASSPGTSGNTGELFF.

The genes are TRBV7-9 and TRBJ2-7, with 7 bases lining up with TRBD1. Germline values: CDR1 SEHNR, CDR2 FQNEAQ (reference sequence). The CDR3 contains 14 residues. The V segment lost 1 base and the J segment 4 bases; nucleotides outside the gene matches: 4. For the CDR3, the DNA is TGTGCCAGCAGCTTAGAAGGGGGCTCTTACGAGCAGTACTTC. The encoded protein is CASSLEGGSYEQYF.

This clone has a handful of counts. V usage is TRBV29-1 and J usage is TRBJ1-1, with D perhaps matching TRBD1 (5 bases). The CDR3 is 14 residues long. V was pared by 3 bases and J by 0 bases, with 11 bases between. Germline loops: CDR1 SQVTM, CDR2 ANQGSEA. The DNA for the CDR3 is TGCAGCGTTGATATGGCAGGGATGAACACTGAAGCTTTCTTT. Translated, it gives CSVDMAGMNTEAFF. Filled out from reference TRBV29-1 and TRBJ1-1, the complete variable domain reads SAVISQKPSRDICQRGTSLTIQCQVDSQVTMMFWYRQQPGQSLTLIATANQGSEATYESGFVIDKFPISRPNLTFSTLTVSNMSPEDSSIYLCSVDMAGMNTEAFFGQGTRLTVV.

This clone has just a few counts. This chain connects TRBV5-8 to TRBJ2-2; 10 bases map to TRBD2. This CDR3 region has 15 residues. The germline V gene has CDR1 SGHTS and CDR2 YDEGEE. The V segment lost 5 bases and the J segment 3 bases; nucleotides outside the gene matches: 4. The CDR3 nucleotides read TGTGCCAGCAGACGGCTAGCGGGGGACACCGGGGAGCTGTTTTTT. It translates to CASRRLAGDTGELFF.

The rearrangement joins TRBV5-1 to TRBJ2-3, with TRBD2 as a possible D gene (6 bases). CDR3 length equals 14 residues. V lost 7 bases, J lost 6 bases, and 18 bases lay in between. Germline lookup yields CDR1 SGHRS and CDR2 YFSETQ. This CDR3 is CASRGIGGGDTQYF. Here the CDR3 DNA reads TGCGCCAGCCGTGGTATCGGGGGTGGGGATACGCAGTATTTT.

This chain uses TRBV5-1 with TRBJ1-5, with 8 bases fitting TRBD1. Trimming took 1 base from V and 4 from J; bases not matched to a gene: 7. This CDR3 region has 16 residues. Germline assignment: CDR1 SGHRS and CDR2 YFSETQ. DNA of the CDR3: TGCGCCAGCAGCTTGTGGCCGGGACAGGAGAATCAGCCCCAGCATTTT. This sequence encodes CASSLWPGQENQPQHF.

V gene TRBV12-5 combines with J gene TRBJ2-7; 8 bases align to TRBD2. The CDR3 consists of 13 residues. CDR1 LGHNT and CDR2 FRNRAP come from the germline V gene. J was trimmed by 3 bases and V by 5 bases; bases with no gene match: 3. This chain's CDR3 is CASGLSGGYEQYF. The CDR3 bases are TGTGCTAGTGGTCTAAGCGGGGGCTACGAGCAGTACTTC. Based on the CDR3 plus reference TRBV12-5 and TRBJ2-7, the full variable domain is DARVTQTPRHKVTEMGQEVTMRCQPILGHNTVFWYRQTMMQGLELLAYFRNRAPLDDSGMPKDRFSAEMPDATLATLKIQPSEPRDSAVYFCASGLSGGYEQYFGPGTRLTVT.

This clone was counted a single time. This chain uses TRBV29-1 with TRBJ1-1; D call uncertain. This CDR3 spans 11 amino acids. CDR1 is SQVTM, CDR2 ANQGSEA, per germline. V was clipped by 7 bases and J by 3 bases, with 9 bases between them. The CDR3 region has the DNA TGCAGCGCCGGTGATCACACTGAAGCTTTCTTT. Protein: CSAGDHTEAFF.

V usage is TRBV5-1 and J usage is TRBJ1-1; D is undetermined. The CDR3 sequence is 14 residues long. The germline V gene encodes CDR1 SGHRS and CDR2 YFSETQ. V lost 0 bases, J lost 4 bases, and 10 bases lay in between. CDR3 bases: TGCGCCAGCAGCTTGGGGCCGGCGGGCACTGAAGCTTTCTTT. As protein: CASSLGPAGTEAFF.

V and J are TRBV27 and TRBJ1-3; no definite D call. Germline V gene lookup returns CDR1 MNHEY and CDR2 SMNVEV (reference sequence). V lost 5 bases, J lost 0 bases, and 8 bases lay in between. This CDR3 has 14 amino acids. The CDR3 here is CASSPQNSGNTIYF. The DNA of the CDR3 is TGTGCCAGCAGTCCTCAGAACTCTGGAAACACCATATATTTT.

This clone has a handful of counts. V usage is TRBV27 and J usage is TRBJ2-1; TRBD2 aligns across 12 bases. J lost 4 bases, V lost 6 bases, and 10 bases had no gene match. The CDR3 runs 17 residues. Germline lookup yields CDR1 MNHEY and CDR2 SMNVEV (reference sequence). The CDR3 is CASRDLAGGPRYNEQFF. The CDR3 DNA reads as TGTGCCAGCAGGGACCTAGCGGGAGGGCCCAGGTACAATGAGCAGTTCTTC.

The V gene is TRBV6-4, the J gene TRBJ1-2, with TRBD1 identical over 7 bases. Trimming removed 3 bases from V and 7 bases from J; junction bases left unmatched: 8. This CDR3 contains 14 residues. From germline, CDR1 is MRHNA and CDR2 SNTAGT. In DNA form, the CDR3 reads TGTGCCAGCAGTGAGCGAGGGGGCGTGGGTGGCTACACCTTC. Translating gives CASSERGGVGGYTF.

The genes are TRBV5-1 and TRBJ2-3; weak D call: TRBD2 (6 bases). Per germline, CDR1 SGHRS and CDR2 YFSETQ. This CDR3 comprises 14 residues. V was cut by 5 bases and J by 2 bases, with 12 bases left in between. DNA of the CDR3: TGCGCCAGCAGTTCGGGACTGTACACAGATACGCAGTATTTT. Amino acids: CASSSGLYTDTQYF. Variable domain in full (rest from reference TRBV5-1 and TRBJ2-3): KAGVTQTPRYLIKTRGQQVTLSCSPISGHRSVSWYQQTPGQGLQFLFEYFSETQRNKGNFPGRFSGRQFSNSRSEMNVSTLELGDSALYLCASSSGLYTDTQYFGPGTRLTVL.

The chain couples TRBV6-1 to TRBJ2-7; possibly TRBD1 or TRBD2 for D (5 bases each). The V gene's germline CDR1 is MNHNS and CDR2 SASEGT. The CDR3 is 14 amino acids. The V and J ends lost 1 base and 2 bases respectively, with 9 bases between them. The CDR3 region is CASSEGGATYEQYF. In nucleotides, the CDR3 is TGTGCCAGCAGTGAAGGAGGGGCGACCTACGAGCAGTACTTC.

CDR3: CASSLNIGSGTLLYEQYF. CDR3 DNA: TGTGCCAGCAGCTTGAATATCGGCAGCGGGACACTTCTCTACGAGCAGTACTTC. V is TRBV13 and J is TRBJ2-7; D is possibly TRBD2 (7 bases). V was pared by 3 bases and J by 3 bases, with 24 bases between. CDR3 length: 18 residues. Germline V CDR1 and CDR2: PRHDT, FYEKMQ (reference sequence).

The V gene is TRBV6-5, the J gene TRBJ1-2; D not certain. CDR3 size: 15 residues. The germline V gene has CDR1 MNHEY and CDR2 SVGAGI. Trimming shortened V by 7 bases and J by 1 base, and 16 bases separated the two germline ends. The CDR3 spells CASKAEIHRNYGYTF. The CDR3 DNA sequence: TGTGCCAGCAAAGCGGAGATACACCGTAACTATGGCTACACCTTC.

This clone was seen a handful of times. The V gene is TRBV29-1, the J gene TRBJ2-1; the D gene is possibly TRBD2 (5 bases). V dropped 6 bases and J dropped 4 bases, with 13 bases sitting between them. Germline V CDR1 and CDR2: SQVTM, ANQGSEA. The CDR3 spans 13 residues. Here the CDR3 reads CSVAWEPYNEQFF. CDR3 nucleotides: TGCAGCGTCGCCTGGGAGCCGTACAATGAGCAGTTCTTC.

This clone was counted between two and nine times. The rearrangement uses TRBV7-2 and TRBJ1-5; the D is unclear. The CDR3 contains 15 residues. Deletions cut 3 bases from V and 5 bases from J, with 14 bases between. The germline V gene has CDR1 SGHTA and CDR2 FQGNSA. The CDR3 loop reads CASSLEGGVDQPQHF. CDR3 nucleotide sequence: TGTGCCAGCAGCTTGGAGGGCGGGGTGGATCAGCCCCAGCATTTT.

V and J are TRBV6-1 and TRBJ1-1, with 8 bases lining up with TRBD1. The CDR3 contains 13 residues. Germline lookup yields CDR1 MNHNS and CDR2 SASEGT. J gave up 11 bases and V 4 bases, and 9 bases lay outside the gene matches. The CDR3 DNA reads TGTGCCAGCAGTGTAAGCCTCCAGGGGGCCGCTTTCTTT. Translation gives CASSVSLQGAAFF.

The chain combines TRBV19 with TRBJ1-1; D call uncertain. The CDR3 contains 14 residues. Deletions cut 0 bases from V and 4 bases from J, with 9 bases between. CDR1 LNHDA and CDR2 SQIVND come from the germline V gene (reference sequence). In DNA form, the CDR3 reads TGTGCCAGTAGTATAGACACGGCGGTCACTGAAGCTTTCTTT. Its protein product is CASSIDTAVTEAFF.

This clone occurred once. V gene TRBV11-2 combines with J gene TRBJ2-3; D is ambiguous. The ends were cut back, 2 bases at V and 5 bases at J, with 5 bases in the middle. Germline-derived CDR1 and CDR2 are SGHAT and FQNNGV. This CDR3 contains 12 residues. In DNA form, the CDR3 reads TGTGCCAGCAGCTTATTAAAAGATACGCAGTATTTT. Its protein is CASSLLKDTQYF. The entire variable domain, with the rest obtained from reference TRBV11-2 and TRBJ2-3, is as follows: EAGVAQSPRYKIIEKRQSVAFWCNPISGHATLYWYQQILGQGPKLLIQFQNNGVVDDSQLPKDRFSAERLKGVDSTLKIQPAKLEDSAVYLCASSLLKDTQYFGPGTRLTVL.

This clone was detected only once. The chain recombines TRBV5-5 with TRBJ2-2; 10 nucleotides match TRBD2. Germline V gene data show CDR1 as SGHKS and CDR2 as YYEKEE (reference sequence). CDR3 size: 15 residues. Losses at the gene ends were 0 bases for V and 5 bases for J; bases not matched to a gene: 1. The CDR3 DNA sequence: TGTGCCAGCAGCTTGGCTAGCGGGAGAACCGGGGAGCTGTTTTTT. It specifies CASSLASGRTGELFF.

This clone was seen only a few times. The chain is built from TRBV5-1 and TRBJ1-1, with D possibly TRBD1 on 6 matching bases. CDR3 length: 15 amino acids. V was trimmed by 2 bases and J by 5 bases, leaving 16 bases between them. Per the germline V gene, CDR1 is SGHRS and CDR2 is YFSETQ. CDR3 DNA sequence: TGCGCCAGCAGCTTAGGGGGGGAGACACTTACTGAAGCTTTCTTT. It specifies CASSLGGETLTEAFF. Looking up the rest from reference TRBV5-1 and TRBJ1-1 gives the full variable domain: KAGVTQTPRYLIKTRGQQVTLSCSPISGHRSVSWYQQTPGQGLQFLFEYFSETQRNKGNFPGRFSGRQFSNSRSEMNVSTLELGDSALYLCASSLGGETLTEAFFGQGTRLTVV.

This chain connects TRBV5-5 to TRBJ2-7; D might be TRBD1 (7 bases). Germline CDR1 and CDR2: SGHKS and YYEKEE (reference sequence). V shed 4 bases and J shed 0 bases, with 14 bases lying between them. This CDR3 is built from 15 residues. This CDR3 is CASSRSQGGSYEQYF. The CDR3 coding sequence is TGTGCCAGCAGCCGGTCGCAGGGGGGCTCCTACGAGCAGTACTTC.

This clone has just one count. The CDR3 DNA follows: TGTGCCAGCAGTCCCCGACAGGTCCTCACCGGGGAGCTGTTTTTT. It translates to CASSPRQVLTGELFF. V and J are TRBV6-1 and TRBJ2-2; possible D gene TRBD1, 6 bases. Germline lookup yields CDR1 MNHNS and CDR2 SASEGT. The V end was cut by 5 bases, the J end by 4 bases, with 14 bases between. The length of the CDR3 is 15 residues.

This sequence joins TRBV27 and TRBJ1-4; maybe TRBD1 (6 bases). Germline V gene data show CDR1 as MNHEY and CDR2 as SMNVEV (reference sequence). This CDR3 comprises 14 residues. Trimming removed 3 bases at V and 8 bases at J, with 13 bases between. The CDR3 region has the DNA TGTGCCAGCAGTTTGAGGCAGGGGCACGAAAAACTGTTTTTT. Its protein is CASSLRQGHEKLFF.

The chain couples TRBV5-1 to TRBJ2-1, with D uncertain. The CDR3 is made up of 11 amino acids. V lost 2 bases, J lost 8 bases, and 5 bases lay in between. Looked up from germline, CDR1 is SGHRS and CDR2 is YFSETQ. The CDR3 region has the DNA TGCGCCAGCAGCTTCGATGATGAGCAGTTCTTC. Translation gives CASSFDDEQFF. The full variable domain, completed using reference TRBV5-1 and TRBJ2-1, is KAGVTQTPRYLIKTRGQQVTLSCSPISGHRSVSWYQQTPGQGLQFLFEYFSETQRNKGNFPGRFSGRQFSNSRSEMNVSTLELGDSALYLCASSFDDEQFFGPGTRLTVL.